This is a list of T cell receptor beta chains from one sample in a study of blood T cell repertoires in COVID-19. Data came from immunoSEQ multiplex PCR; TCRdb stores just in-frame clones and leaves some out. The sample carries around 200,000 clones, 85% to 90% recorded once. Sequenced input: peripheral blood. These receptors were taken from a man in his forties with active or convalescent COVID-19. The CDR3 runs from the conserved cysteine through the conserved F or W. D genes are given only for firm matches. A clone size is listed for some rows: how often the clone was seen (once, few, many), or a class if it is expanded.

J,D,size,V,length,CDR3,DNA
TRBJ1-4,.,.,TRBV7-6,16,CASSRGGSGTNEKLFF,TGTGCCAGCAGCCGGGGGGGGTCGGGAACTAATGAAAAACTGTTTTTT
TRBJ2-7,TRBD1,.,TRBV4-3,16,CASSQQTGVVAYEQYF,TGCGCCAGCAGCCAGCAAACAGGGGTGGTGGCATACGAGCAGTACTTC
TRBJ1-1,TRBD1,.,TRBV5-1,20,CASSLAAGTGWTNSNTEAFF,TGCGCCAGCAGCTTGGCAGCCGGGACAGGGTGGACCAATTCGAACACTGAAGCTTTCTTT
TRBJ2-2,TRBD1,few,TRBV10-1,14,CASSRQGGTGELFF,TGCGCCAGCAGTAGACAGGGGGGCACCGGGGAGCTGTTTTTT
TRBJ1-4,.,.,TRBV5-5,15,CASSTGSSSNEKLFF,TGTGCCAGCAGCACCGGGAGTTCATCTAATGAAAAACTGTTTTTT
TRBJ2-7,.,.,TRBV5-1,12,CASSLDGYEQYF,TGCGCCAGCAGCTTGGACGGCTACGAGCAGTACTTC
TRBJ1-6,.,.,TRBV19,13,CASSIVPSSPLHF,TGTGCCAGTAGTATCGTTCCCTCCTCACCCCTCCACTTT
TRBJ2-3,.,.,TRBV14,14,CASSQGGLRDTQYF,TGTGCCAGCAGCCAAGGGGGGCTTAGAGATACGCAGTATTTT
TRBJ2-7,TRBD1,.,TRBV11-3,14,CASISRDRAYEQYF,TGTGCCAGCATCTCCCGGGACAGGGCCTACGAGCAGTACTTC
TRBJ2-5,TRBD2,.,TRBV2,13,CAKTSGDQETQYF,TGTGCCAAAACGAGCGGGGATCAAGAGACCCAGTACTTC
TRBJ1-2,.,.,TRBV15,17,CATSRDLTRGSGYGYTF,TGTGCCACCAGCAGAGATTTGACAAGGGGGAGTGGGTATGGCTACACCTTC
TRBJ2-5,TRBD2,.,TRBV30,12,CAGSGGEETQYF,TGTGCCGGTAGCGGGGGGGAAGAGACCCAGTACTTC
TRBJ2-3,TRBD2,.,TRBV2,16,CASSGTSGSYTDTQYF,TGTGCCAGCAGTGGGACTAGCGGGTCCTACACAGATACGCAGTATTTT
TRBJ2-1,.,few,TRBV6-2/TRBV6-3,12,CASSYKDREQFF,TGTGCCAGCAGTTACAAAGACAGGGAGCAGTTCTTC
TRBJ2-5,TRBD2,once,TRBV5-1,15,CASSSNSGAQETQYF,TGCGCCAGCAGCAGCAATAGCGGGGCGCAAGAGACCCAGTACTTC
TRBJ1-1,.,.,TRBV28,13,CANSGGRNTEAFF,TGTGCAAACAGCGGGGGCAGGAACACTGAAGCTTTCTTT
TRBJ1-1,TRBD1,.,TRBV5-1,14,CASSQRQGSTEAFF,TGCGCCAGCAGCCAGAGACAGGGAAGCACTGAAGCTTTCTTT
TRBJ2-1,.,.,TRBV20-1,11,CSASDYNEQFF,TGCAGTGCTTCAGACTACAATGAGCAGTTCTTC
TRBJ2-3,TRBD2,few,TRBV7-2,16,CASSFTSGGRTDTQYF,TGTGCCAGCAGCTTTACTAGCGGGGGACGCACAGATACGCAGTATTTT
TRBJ2-7,TRBD1,once,TRBV24-1,15,CATSDAGTGSYEQYF,TGTGCCACCAGTGATGCAGGGACAGGCTCCTACGAGCAGTACTTC
TRBJ1-2,TRBD1,.,TRBV19,16,CASRISPGQGNYGYTF,TGTGCCAGTAGGATCTCACCGGGACAGGGGAACTATGGCTACACCTTC
TRBJ1-2,.,.,TRBV27,13,CASSTRDGDGYTF,TGTGCCAGCAGTACCAGGGATGGGGATGGCTACACCTTC
TRBJ2-1,TRBD2,.,TRBV7-6,15,CASSPRLAGVSEQFF,TGTGCCAGCAGCCCGAGACTAGCGGGGGTTAGTGAGCAGTTCTTC
TRBJ2-1,.,.,TRBV3-1/TRBV3-2,16,CASSQDWRATTNEQFF,TGTGCCAGCAGCCAAGATTGGAGGGCTACCACCAATGAGCAGTTCTTC
TRBJ2-5,.,.,TRBV10-3,13,CASWGPQGETQYF,TGTGCCTCCTGGGGGCCCCAAGGGGAGACCCAGTACTTC
TRBJ1-2,.,once,TRBV6-6,12,CASSYGGVGYTF,TGTGCCAGCAGTTACGGGGGGGTCGGCTACACCTTC
TRBJ2-3,.,once,TRBV10-3,15,CAISESTASTDTQYF,TGTGCCATCAGTGAGTCAACAGCTAGCACAGATACGCAGTATTTT
TRBJ2-2,.,.,TRBV5-3,15,CARSPGQGHTGELFF,TGTGCCAGAAGCCCTGGGCAGGGCCACACCGGGGAGCTGTTTTTT
TRBJ1-3,.,.,TRBV18,15,CASSPVTGVGNTIYF,TGTGCCAGCTCACCAGTGACAGGCGTTGGAAACACCATATATTTT
TRBJ1-2,.,.,TRBV7-9,15,CASSLTGSYSYGYTF,TGTGCCAGCAGCTTAACAGGTAGCTATTCTTATGGCTACACCTTC
TRBJ2-5,TRBD1,.,TRBV24-1,12,CATKGQGETQYF,TGTGCCACCAAGGGACAGGGAGAGACCCAGTACTTC
TRBJ2-5,.,.,TRBV24-1,12,CATSEDIETQYF,TGTGCCACCAGTGAGGACATTGAGACCCAGTACTTC
TRBJ1-4,.,.,TRBV7-2,13,CASSLGALEKLFF,TGTGCCAGCAGCTTAGGGGCGCTTGAAAAACTGTTTTTT
TRBJ2-2,TRBD1,.,TRBV6-2/TRBV6-3,16,CASSPGGQGYTGELFF,TGTGCCAGCAGCCCTGGGGGACAGGGGTACACCGGGGAGCTGTTTTTT
TRBJ1-1,.,.,TRBV2,15,CASRRTAVTNTEAFF,TGTGCCAGCAGGAGGACAGCGGTAACAAACACTGAAGCTTTCTTT
TRBJ2-5,.,once,TRBV7-3,14,CASSLLGGGETQYF,TGTGCCAGCAGCTTATTGGGGGGTGGCGAGACCCAGTACTTC
TRBJ1-4,.,.,TRBV2,14,CASSESARDEKLFF,TGTGCCAGCAGTGAATCGGCCAGGGATGAAAAACTGTTTTTT
TRBJ2-7,TRBD1,.,TRBV28,14,CASSSRTGVYEQYF,TGTGCCAGCAGTTCGCGTACAGGGGTCTACGAGCAGTACTTC
TRBJ1-5,TRBD1,once,TRBV4-1,16,CASSQVSTGGNQPQHF,TGCGCCAGCAGCCAAGTGAGTACAGGGGGAAATCAGCCCCAGCATTTT
TRBJ1-1,.,.,TRBV7-2,14,CASSLGGKSTEAFF,TGTGCCAGCAGCTTAGGTGGTAAGAGCACTGAAGCTTTCTTT
TRBJ1-6,TRBD1,.,TRBV7-2,19,CASSLTGTGGVGYNSPLHF,TGTGCCAGCAGCTTAACCGGGACAGGGGGTGTCGGTTATAATTCACCCCTCCACTTT
TRBJ1-5,TRBD1,.,TRBV9,14,CASSGGQGLQPQHF,TGTGCCAGCAGTGGGGGACAGGGTTTACAGCCCCAGCATTTT
TRBJ2-2,TRBD1,.,TRBV24-1,16,CATSDWRRGRAGELFF,TGTGCCACCAGTGATTGGCGCAGGGGGCGCGCCGGGGAGCTGTTTTTT
TRBJ1-2,TRBD1,.,TRBV25-1,14,CASSGGGRYYGYTF,TGTGCCAGCAGTGGAGGGGGCCGATACTATGGCTACACCTTC
TRBJ2-5,.,.,TRBV11-3,14,CASSRALDQETQYF,TGTGCCAGCAGCCGCGCGTTGGACCAAGAGACCCAGTACTTC
TRBJ2-7,TRBD1,.,TRBV5-1,15,CASSILGQGAGEQYF,TGCGCCAGCAGCATTCTAGGACAGGGGGCAGGGGAGCAGTACTTC
TRBJ2-7,TRBD1,.,TRBV10-1,15,CASSESGTGGFEQYF,TGCGCCAGCAGTGAGTCGGGGACAGGGGGTTTCGAGCAGTACTTC
TRBJ2-3,.,few,TRBV4-1,16,CASSQSPGQLLDTQYF,TGCGCCAGCAGCCAGTCTCCGGGACAACTCCTAGATACGCAGTATTTT
TRBJ2-7,TRBD1,.,TRBV28,14,CASSLGGQGNEQYF,TGTGCCAGCAGTTTAGGGGGACAGGGGAACGAGCAGTACTTC
TRBJ2-1,TRBD1,.,TRBV11-3,14,CASSPDRAYNEQFF,TGTGCCAGCAGCCCCGACAGGGCCTACAATGAGCAGTTCTTC
TRBJ2-7,.,.,TRBV4-2,19,CASSHQPPDSPLLTYEQYF,TGTGCCAGCAGCCACCAACCGCCCGACTCCCCCCTTCTGACCTACGAGCAGTACTTC
TRBJ1-5,.,few,TRBV4-1,16,CASSQGQGPRYQPQHF,TGCGCCAGCAGCCAGGGCCAGGGCCCCAGGTATCAGCCCCAGCATTTT